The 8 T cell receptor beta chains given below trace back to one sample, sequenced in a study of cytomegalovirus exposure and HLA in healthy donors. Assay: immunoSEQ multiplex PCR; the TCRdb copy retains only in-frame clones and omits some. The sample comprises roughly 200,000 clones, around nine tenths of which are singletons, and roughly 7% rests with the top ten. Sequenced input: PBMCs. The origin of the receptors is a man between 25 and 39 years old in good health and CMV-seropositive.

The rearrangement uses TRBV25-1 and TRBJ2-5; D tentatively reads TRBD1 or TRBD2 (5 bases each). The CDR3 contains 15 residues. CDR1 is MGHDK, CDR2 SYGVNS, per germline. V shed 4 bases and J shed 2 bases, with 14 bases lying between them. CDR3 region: CASSVGRQTQETQYF. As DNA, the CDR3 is TGTGCCAGCAGTGTTGGGAGACAGACTCAAGAGACCCAGTACTTC. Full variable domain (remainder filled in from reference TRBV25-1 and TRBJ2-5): EADIYQTPRYLVIGTGKKITLECSQTMGHDKMYWYQQDPGMELHLIHYSYGVNSTEKGDLSSESTVSRIRTEHFPLTLESARPSHTSQYLCASSVGRQTQETQYFGPGTRLLVL.

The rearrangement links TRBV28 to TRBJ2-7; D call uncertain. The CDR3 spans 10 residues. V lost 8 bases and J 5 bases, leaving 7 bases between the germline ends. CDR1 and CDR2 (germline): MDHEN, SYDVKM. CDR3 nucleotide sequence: TGTGCCAGCGCGACCAACGAGCAGTACTTC. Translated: CASATNEQYF.

CDR3 nucleotides: TGTGCCAGCAGCACCACTAGTGACGAGCAGTTCTTC. It specifies CASSTTSDEQFF. This chain connects TRBV6-5 to TRBJ2-1; a weak D match, TRBD2 (5 bases). Trimming stripped 6 bases from V and 10 bases from J, with 13 bases between. Germline loops: CDR1 MNHEY, CDR2 SVGAGI. This CDR3 contains 12 residues.

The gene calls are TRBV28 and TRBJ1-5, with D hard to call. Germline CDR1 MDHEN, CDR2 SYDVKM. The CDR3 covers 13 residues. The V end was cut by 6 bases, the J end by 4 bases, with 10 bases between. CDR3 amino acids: CASSPGKNQPQHF. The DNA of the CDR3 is TGTGCCAGCAGCCCCGGGAAGAATCAGCCCCAGCATTTT.

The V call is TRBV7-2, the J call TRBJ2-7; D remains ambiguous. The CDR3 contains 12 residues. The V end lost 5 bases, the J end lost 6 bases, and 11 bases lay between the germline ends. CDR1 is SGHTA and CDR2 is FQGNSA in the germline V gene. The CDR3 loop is CASSKTFSEQYF. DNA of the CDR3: TGTGCCAGCAGCAAGACATTCTCCGAGCAGTACTTC. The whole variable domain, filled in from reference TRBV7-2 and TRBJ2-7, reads GAGVSQSPSNKVTEKGKDVELRCDPISGHTALYWYRQSLGQGLEFLIYFQGNSAPDKSGLPSDRFSAERTGGSVSTLTIQRTQQEDSAVYLCASSKTFSEQYFGPGTRLTVT.

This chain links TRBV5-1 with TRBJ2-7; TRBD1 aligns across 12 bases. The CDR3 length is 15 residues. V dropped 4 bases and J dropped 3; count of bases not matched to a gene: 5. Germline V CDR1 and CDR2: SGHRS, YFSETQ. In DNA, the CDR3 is TGCGCCAGCAGCCGGGGACAGGGGGCGGGCTACGAGCAGTACTTC. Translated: CASSRGQGAGYEQYF.

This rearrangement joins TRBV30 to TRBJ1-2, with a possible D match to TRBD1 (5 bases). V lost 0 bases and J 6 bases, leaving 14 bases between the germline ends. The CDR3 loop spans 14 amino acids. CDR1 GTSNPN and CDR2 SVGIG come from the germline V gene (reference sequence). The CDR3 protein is CAWSVVLRGHGYTF. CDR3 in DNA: TGTGCCTGGAGTGTGGTCCTCCGGGGCCATGGCTACACCTTC.

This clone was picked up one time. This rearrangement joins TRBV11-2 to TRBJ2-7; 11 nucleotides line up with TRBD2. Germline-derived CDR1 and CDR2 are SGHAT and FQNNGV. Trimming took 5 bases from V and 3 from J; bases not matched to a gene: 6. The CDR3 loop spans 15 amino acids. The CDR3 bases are TGTGCCAGCAGCCTTAGCGGGAGGGGTGACTACGAGCAGTACTTC. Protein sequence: CASSLSGRGDYEQYF.